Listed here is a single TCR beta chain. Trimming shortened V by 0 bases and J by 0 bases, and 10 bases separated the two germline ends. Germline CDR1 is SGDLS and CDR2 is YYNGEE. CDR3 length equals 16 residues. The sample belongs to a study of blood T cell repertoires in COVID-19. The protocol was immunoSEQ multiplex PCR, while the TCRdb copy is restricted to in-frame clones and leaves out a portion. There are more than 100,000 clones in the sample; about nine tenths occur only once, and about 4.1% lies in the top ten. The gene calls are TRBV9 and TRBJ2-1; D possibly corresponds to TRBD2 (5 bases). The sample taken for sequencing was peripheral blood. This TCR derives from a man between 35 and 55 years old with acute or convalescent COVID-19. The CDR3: CASSVEWESSYNEQFF. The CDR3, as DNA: TGTGCCAGCAGCGTAGAGTGGGAGAGCTCCTACAATGAGCAGTTCTTC.